The 9 T cell receptor beta chains below come from one sample, sequenced in a study of cytomegalovirus exposure and HLA in healthy donors. Clones were sequenced by immunoSEQ multiplex PCR, and TCRdb holds only the in-frame ones, with some missing. The sample holds more than 90,000 clones, roughly 83% seen once. The sample consisted of PBMCs. Receptors originate from a man aged 18-30 years in good health and CMV-seronegative.

V usage is TRBV2 and J usage is TRBJ1-2; 7 bases agree with TRBD1. The length of the CDR3 is 14 residues. V shed 4 bases and J 9 bases; nucleotides not matched to a gene: 11. From germline, CDR1 is SNHLY and CDR2 FYNNEI. The chain's CDR3 is CASSAAGGLFSYTF. CDR3 bases: TGTGCCAGCAGTGCCGCAGGGGGGCTATTTAGCTACACCTTC.

V gene TRBV7-9 combines with J gene TRBJ1-4, with D maybe TRBD1 (6 bases). The CDR3 runs to 15 residues. The V end lost 9 bases, the J end lost 7 bases, and 21 bases lay between the germline ends. The germline V gene encodes CDR1 SEHNR and CDR2 FQNEAQ (reference sequence). The CDR3 DNA reads TGTGCCAGTCGGGGCAGGGGTGGGGATCGTGAAAAACTGTTTTTT. Residues: CASRGRGGDREKLFF. Looking up the rest from reference TRBV7-9 and TRBJ1-4 gives the full variable domain: DTGVSQNPRHKITKRGQNVTFRCDPISEHNRLYWYRQTLGQGPEFLTYFQNEAQLEKSRLLSDRFSAERPKGSFSTLEIQRTEQGDSAMYLCASRGRGGDREKLFFGSGTQLSVL.

This chain joins TRBV30 and TRBJ1-2; D uncertain. V was shortened by 0 bases and J by 6 bases, with 14 bases between the two germline ends. The germline V gene encodes CDR1 GTSNPN and CDR2 SVGIG (reference sequence). The CDR3 sequence is 14 residues long. The CDR3 region is CAWSVRTGSDGYTF. Written as DNA, the CDR3 is TGTGCCTGGAGTGTACGTACGGGAAGTGATGGCTACACCTTC. The full variable domain, its missing parts supplied by reference TRBV30 and TRBJ1-2, is SQTIHQWPATLVQPVGSPLSLECTVEGTSNPNLYWYRQAAGRGLQLLFYSVGIGQISSEVPQNLSASRPQDRQFILSSKKLLLSDSGFYLCAWSVRTGSDGYTFGSGTRLTVV.

The rearrangement joins TRBV29-1 to TRBJ2-1, with TRBD2 matching over 8 bases. The CDR3 covers 13 residues. Germline V gene data show CDR1 as SQVTM and CDR2 as ANQGSEA. J lost 5 bases, V lost 7 bases, and 7 bases had no gene match. CDR3 loop: CSASGRNHNEQFF. CDR3 nucleotides: TGCAGCGCGAGCGGGAGAAACCACAATGAGCAGTTCTTC.

Worth noting for this clone: Germline is not matched at one junction end, which may reflect a read error. The rearrangement links TRBV7-7 to TRBJ2-5; D unclear. CDR3 size: 14 residues. Germline-derived CDR1 and CDR2 are SSHAT and FNYEAQ (reference sequence). The CDR3 sequence: CASSLQPGQETQYF. The CDR3 nucleotides are TGTGCTAGCAGCTTACAACCGGGCCAAGAGACCCAGTACTTC.

This chain links TRBV25-1 with TRBJ1-1; weak D call: TRBD1 (6 bases). The V gene lost 6 bases and the J gene lost 2 bases, with 7 bases spanning the gap. This CDR3 has 12 residues. Germline V gene lookup returns CDR1 MGHDK and CDR2 SYGVNS. CDR3: CASRDRNTEAFF. The CDR3 region has the DNA TGTGCCAGCAGGGACAGAAACACTGAAGCTTTCTTT.

The sample holds one count of this clone. V and J are TRBV5-1 and TRBJ2-5; perhaps TRBD2 as D (7 bases). CDR3 length equals 13 residues. V was cut by 4 bases and J by 2 bases, with 9 bases left in between. Per the germline V gene, CDR1 is SGHRS and CDR2 is YFSETQ. CDR3: CASSRGGQETQYF. Here the CDR3 DNA reads TGCGCCAGCAGCAGGGGGGGGCAAGAGACCCAGTACTTC.

This chain links TRBV7-2 with TRBJ1-5; D unclear. Trimming cost V 1 base and J 4 bases, with 11 bases left between them. The CDR3 runs to 15 residues. Germline loops: CDR1 SGHTA, CDR2 FQGNSA. The CDR3 here is CASSLEWAENQPQHF. The CDR3, as DNA: TGTGCCAGCAGCTTAGAGTGGGCAGAGAATCAGCCCCAGCATTTT.

The V call is TRBV30, the J call TRBJ2-7; TRBD2 matches 9 bases. V lost 5 bases to trimming and J lost 5 bases; unmatched junction nucleotides: 7. This CDR3 spans 13 amino acids. The germline V gene has CDR1 GTSNPN and CDR2 SVGIG (reference sequence). The CDR3 is CAWASGITHEQYF. The CDR3 region has the DNA TGTGCCTGGGCTAGCGGGATAACCCACGAGCAGTACTTC.